Below, one T cell receptor (beta chain) is given with its context. These data originate in a study of chemoradiotherapy in HPV16-positive cancers. Some clones are missing from TCRdb's copy, which holds only in-frame ones; the method was immunoSEQ multiplex PCR. The sample lists some 4,500 clones, roughly three quarters occurring once. The CDR3 is 15 residues long. Germline CDR1 SGHAT, CDR2 FQDESV (reference sequence). Trimming took off 1 base at V and 1 base at J, with 10 bases between the two ends. Repeated repertoire sampling spanned the course of chemoradiotherapy. The chain couples TRBV11-1 to TRBJ1-1, with D hard to call. The sequence derives from a human donor with HPV-associated anogenital cancer. Specimen: tumor tissue, collected from a patient who underwent chemoradiotherapy. CDR3 amino acids: CASSLGAGANTEAFF. In nucleotides, the CDR3 is TGTGCCAGCAGCTTAGGGGCAGGCGCGAACACTGAAGCTTTCTTT.